The rows below give T cell receptor beta chains drawn from one sample of a study of glioma-infiltrating T cells. TCRdb reanalysed the multiplex PCR reads using MiXCR and keeps one entry per CDR3 protein. The table records around 390,000 distinct CDR3 sequences, roughly two fifths of them present only once. Sequenced material: glioma tissue, nonneoplastic brain tissue, or PBMCs (not recorded which). The receptors come from a human donor with low-grade glioma or glioblastoma, undergoing nonglioma brain surgery, or in good health (not recorded which). Both conserved end residues are part of each CDR3. Fields, in order: D gene, J gene, V gene, clone size, CDR3 protein, CDR3 DNA. A D gene is named only where the DNA matches it firmly. A row's size may be missing; if present it is once, few, many or a size class.

TRBD1	TRBJ2-7	TRBV20-1	NA	CSARQRDRGRYEQYF	TGCAGTGCCCGACAACGGGACAGGGGGCGCTACGAGCAGTACTTC
TRBD1	TRBJ1-2	TRBV18	few	CASSPTGTGFSYTF	TGTGCCAGCTCACCAACCGGGACAGGGTTCTCCTACACCTTC
NA	TRBJ1-1	TRBV6-2/TRBV6-3	medium-sized	CASSYSKRRWAEAFF	TGTGCCAGCAGTTACTCGAAACGCAGGTGGGCTGAAGCTTTCTTT
NA	TRBJ1-4	TRBV5-4	NA	CASSFPGTEEKLFF	TGTGCCAGCAGCTTCCCGGGGACGGAGGAAAAACTGTTTTTT
NA	TRBJ1-2	TRBV28	few	CASSGGKQGVYGYTF	TGTGCCAGCAGTGGAGGAAAACAGGGAGTCTATGGCTACACCTTC
TRBD2	TRBJ2-7	TRBV20-1	few	CSASSSGRSPYEQYF	TGCAGTGCTAGTTCTAGCGGGAGGTCTCCCTACGAGCAGTACTTC
NA	TRBJ2-1	TRBV6-5	once	CASSVGYSYEQFF	TGTGCCAGCAGTGTTGGGTACTCCTATGAGCAGTTCTTC
NA	TRBJ2-5	TRBV7-2	NA	CTSSSRLGQETQYF	TGTACCAGCAGCTCCCGACTAGGCCAAGAGACCCAGTACTTC
NA	TRBJ2-3	TRBV3-1	NA	CASSFGSSGTQYF	TGTGCCAGCAGCTTTGGTTCGTCCGGTACGCAGTATTTT
TRBD2	TRBJ2-5	TRBV28	once	CASSPRLIAGVSETQYF	TGTGCCAGCAGTCCCCGGTTGATAGCGGGAGTCTCAGAGACCCAGTACTTC
TRBD1	TRBJ1-1	TRBV5-1	NA	CASSLLPGQGDLNTEAFF	TGCGCCAGCAGCTTGTTGCCGGGACAGGGGGACCTGAACACTGAAGCTTTCTTT
NA	TRBJ2-2	TRBV6-1	many	CASSWAGAGELFF	TGTGCCAGCAGTTGGGCAGGTGCCGGGGAGCTGTTTTTT
NA	TRBJ2-2	TRBV27	few	CASSSWSSQLNTGELFF	TGTGCCAGCAGTTCATGGTCGTCACAGCTGAACACCGGGGAGCTGTTTTTT
TRBD2	TRBJ2-5	TRBV20-1	NA	CCASRPGLAGGFRETQYF	TGCTGTGCTAGCCGTCCGGGACTAGCGGGAGGGTTTCGAGAGACCCAGTACTTC
NA	TRBJ2-1	TRBV4-3	few	CASSQEQGGLGNEQFF	TGCGCCAGCAGCCAAGAACAGGGAGGGCTTGGGAATGAGCAGTTCTTC
TRBD1	TRBJ1-5	TRBV6-1	few	CASTHRGLAIQPQHF	TGTGCCAGCACCCACAGGGGCCTTGCCATTCAGCCCCAGCATTTT
NA	TRBJ2-5	TRBV7-2	few	CASSFQGKETQYF	TGTGCCAGCAGCTTCCAGGGTAAAGAGACCCAGTACTTC
TRBD1	TRBJ2-2	TRBV6-1	many	CASSYQGANTGELFF	TGTGCCAGCAGTTACCAGGGGGCGAACACCGGGGAGCTGTTTTTT
NA	TRBJ2-7	TRBV20-1	few	CSASRTEWAYEQYF	TGCAGTGCTTCCCGGACAGAATGGGCCTACGAGCAGTACTTC
NA	TRBJ2-3	TRBV5-1	NA	CASRGGTGPTDTQYF	TGCGCCAGCAGGGGAGGGACAGGCCCCACAGATACGCAGTATTTT
TRBD1	TRBJ2-2	TRBV20-1	NA	CSARVDRAEDGELFF	TGCAGTGCTAGGGTTGACAGGGCCGAGGACGGGGAGCTGTTTTTT
NA	TRBJ1-1	TRBV7-3	once	CASSLNWGGEAFF	TGTGCCAGCAGCTTAAATTGGGGTGGCGAAGCTTTCTTT
NA	TRBJ2-3	TRBV12-3/TRBV12-4	NA	CASSLVTSTDTQYF	TGTGCCAGCAGTTTGGTTACAAGCACAGATACGCAGTATTTT
NA	TRBJ2-7	TRBV15	many	CATRVDSAYEQYF	TGTGCCACCAGAGTTGACAGCGCCTACGAGCAGTACTTC
NA	TRBJ1-1	TRBV10-3	few	CAISARFTEAFF	TGTGCCATCTCGGCGCGGTTCACTGAAGCTTTCTTT
NA	TRBJ2-1	TRBV20-1	many	CSASAHAADSHNEQFF	TGCAGTGCTAGTGCACACGCAGCGGACAGTCACAATGAGCAGTTCTTC
TRBD1	TRBJ2-7	TRBV3-1	NA	CASSPLRAQGGDEQYF	TGTGCCAGCAGCCCCCTAAGGGCACAGGGGGGCGACGAGCAGTACTTC
NA	TRBJ2-3	TRBV28	many	CASSWGGADTQYF	TGTGCCAGCAGTTGGGGGGGCGCAGATACGCAGTATTTT
TRBD2	TRBJ2-3	TRBV4-3	NA	CASSRSTGLNTDTQYF	TGCGCCAGCAGCAGGAGCACGGGACTAAACACAGATACGCAGTATTTT
NA	TRBJ2-1	TRBV6-6	NA	CANSYRLWYNEQFF	TGTGCCAACAGTTATCGGTTGTGGTACAATGAGCAGTTCTTC
TRBD2	TRBJ2-7	TRBV6-2/TRBV6-3	NA	CASRPSGYSYEQYF	TGTGCCAGCAGGCCTAGCGGGTACTCCTACGAGCAGTACTTC
TRBD1	TRBJ2-3	TRBV5-1	NA	CASSWTGGSNTQYF	TGCGCCAGCAGCTGGACAGGGGGCTCTAATACGCAGTATTTT
TRBD2	TRBJ2-1	TRBV4-2	NA	CASSQGLAGENEQFF	TGTGCCAGCAGCCAAGGACTAGCGGGAGAGAACGAGCAGTTCTTC
NA	TRBJ2-7	TRBV5-4	NA	CASSLEGGGRQEQYF	TGTGCCAGCAGCTTGGAAGGGGGAGGGAGGCAGGAGCAGTACTTC
NA	TRBJ1-1	TRBV7-9	NA	CASSLGSSEAFF	TGTGCCAGCAGCTTAGGAAGCAGTGAAGCTTTCTTT
TRBD1	TRBJ1-2	TRBV20-1	many	CSARDWAGGHYGYTF	TGCAGTGCTAGAGATTGGGCAGGGGGGCACTATGGCTACACCTTC
TRBD2	TRBJ2-2	TRBV7-3	NA	CASSLGSGRATGELFF	TGTGCCAGCAGCTTAGGGAGCGGGAGAGCTACCGGGGAGCTGTTTTTT
NA	TRBJ1-1	TRBV20-1	NA	CSARQTVNTEAFF	TGCAGTGCAAGACAGACAGTGAACACTGAAGCTTTCTTT
TRBD2	TRBJ2-7	TRBV20-1	NA	CSARVLSAGAFYEQYF	TGCAGTGCTAGGGTACTATCAGCGGGAGCGTTCTACGAGCAGTACTTC
TRBD1	TRBJ1-2	TRBV12-3/TRBV12-4	few	CASSAGGLNYGYTF	TGTGCCAGCAGTGCAGGGGGACTCAACTATGGCTACACCTTC
NA	TRBJ2-7	TRBV6-5	NA	CASSYGGLYEQYF	TGTGCCAGCAGTTACGGGGGCCTCTACGAGCAGTACTTC
NA	TRBJ1-5	TRBV4-1	NA	CASSQDIPGPRGNQPQHF	TGCGCCAGCAGCCAAGATATCCCGGGCCCTCGGGGCAATCAGCCCCAGCATTTT
TRBD1	TRBJ2-7	TRBV4-3	NA	CASSHIDRGDEQYF	TGCGCCAGCAGCCATATAGACAGGGGGGACGAGCAGTACTTC
NA	TRBJ1-2	TRBV6-5	NA	CASSYGRGVRYGYTF	TGTGCCAGCAGTTATGGGAGGGGGGTTCGCTATGGCTACACCTTC
NA	TRBJ2-5	TRBV28	NA	CASGAMTGTLSGETQYF	TGTGCCAGCGGGGCCATGACAGGGACGCTGAGCGGGGAGACCCAGTACTTC
NA	TRBJ2-5	TRBV6-1	few	CASSEALTQYF	TGTGCCAGCAGTGAAGCGTTGACCCAGTACTTC
TRBD2	TRBJ2-2	TRBV4-1	NA	CASSIGLAGGPLGELFF	TGCGCCAGCAGCATCGGACTAGCGGGAGGTCCTCTCGGGGAGCTGTTTTTT
NA	TRBJ1-1	TRBV6-5	NA	CASSPLGAEAFF	TGTGCCAGCAGCCCCCTTGGCGCTGAAGCTTTCTTT
NA	TRBJ1-2	TRBV20-1	NA	CSASPRGANYGYTF	TGCAGTGCTAGCCCACGGGGAGCTAACTATGGCTACACCTTC
NA	TRBJ1-1	TRBV18	few	CASSPPRGQPGSEAFF	TGTGCCAGCTCACCACCGCGAGGACAGCCGGGATCTGAAGCTTTCTTT
TRBD2	TRBJ2-7	TRBV28	few	CASSFIAGASNEQYF	TGTGCCAGCAGTTTCATAGCGGGAGCCTCGAACGAGCAGTACTTC
NA	TRBJ2-1	TRBV4-1	few	CASSQRQAGDNEQFF	TGCGCCAGCAGCCAAAGACAGGCCGGTGATAATGAGCAGTTCTTC
NA	TRBJ2-2	TRBV7-6	NA	CASSLYRSVGELFF	TGTGCCAGCAGCTTATATAGGTCTGTCGGGGAGCTGTTTTTT
TRBD1	TRBJ1-1	TRBV2	NA	CASSSWDRAEAFF	TGTGCCAGCAGTTCCTGGGACAGGGCTGAAGCTTTCTTT